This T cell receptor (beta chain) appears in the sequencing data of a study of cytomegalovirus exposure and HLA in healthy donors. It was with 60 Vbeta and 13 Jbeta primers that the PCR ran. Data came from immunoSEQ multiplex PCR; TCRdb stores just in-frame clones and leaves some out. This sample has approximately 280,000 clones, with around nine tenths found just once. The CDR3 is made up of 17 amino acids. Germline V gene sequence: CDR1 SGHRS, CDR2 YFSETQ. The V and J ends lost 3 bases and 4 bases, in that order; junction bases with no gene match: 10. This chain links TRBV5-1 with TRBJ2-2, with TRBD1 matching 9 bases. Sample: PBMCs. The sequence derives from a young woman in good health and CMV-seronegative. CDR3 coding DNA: TGCGCCAGCAGCTCCGGACAGGGGAGGATGGGCACCGGGGAGCTGTTTTTT. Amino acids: CASSSGQGRMGTGELFF.